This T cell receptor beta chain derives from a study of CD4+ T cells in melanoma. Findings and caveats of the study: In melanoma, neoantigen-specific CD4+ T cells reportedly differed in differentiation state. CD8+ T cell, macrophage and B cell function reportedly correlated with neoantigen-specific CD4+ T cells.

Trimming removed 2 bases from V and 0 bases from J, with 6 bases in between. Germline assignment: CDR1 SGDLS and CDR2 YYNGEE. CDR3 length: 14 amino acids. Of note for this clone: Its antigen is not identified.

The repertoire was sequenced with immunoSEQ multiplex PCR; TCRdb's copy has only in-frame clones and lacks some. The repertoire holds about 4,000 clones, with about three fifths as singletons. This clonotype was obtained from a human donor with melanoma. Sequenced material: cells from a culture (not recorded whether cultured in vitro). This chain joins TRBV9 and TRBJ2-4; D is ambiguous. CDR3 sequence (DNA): TGTGCCAGCAGCGTTGGCCTAGCCAAAAACATTCAGTACTTC. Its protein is CASSVGLAKNIQYF.